One and the same sample provided the 20 T cell receptor beta chains below, sequenced in a study of regulatory T cells in long-lasting Graves disease. As for time point: newly diagnosed GD, antithyroid drugs for less than 3 months. The TCR library was prepared using RNA isolated from PBMCs. Assembly of TCR beta libraries relied on iRepertoire HTBI primers together with Arm-PCR of CDR3 regions. TCRdb reprocessed the multiplex PCR reads with MiXCR, giving one entry per CDR3 protein. The sample lists 350,000 to 550,000 distinct CDR3 sequences; about 16% were seen once. The data were also submitted as part of a second study, on T cells in Graves' hyperthyroidism and ophthalmopathy.

The sequences come from peripheral blood mononuclear cells (PBMCs), collected at new diagnosis, from a patient treated with antithyroid drugs. These receptors originate from a woman between 18 and 30 years old with Graves disease.

This clonotype was seen a handful of times. This chain joins TRBV25-1 and TRBJ1-2; D may be TRBD1 (6 bases). V was clipped by 4 bases and J by 7 bases, with 10 bases between them. CDR1 MGHDK and CDR2 SYGVNS come from the germline V gene. This CDR3 contains 12 residues. The CDR3 loop is CASSGLQGGYTF. CDR3 DNA sequence: TGTGCCAGCAGTGGCTTACAGGGTGGCTACACCTTC.

The chain is built from TRBV24-1 and TRBJ2-1; TRBD2 matches 10 bases. This CDR3 contains 15 residues. The germline V gene encodes CDR1 KGHDR and CDR2 SFDVKD. V lost 6 bases, J lost 3 bases, and 4 bases stayed unmatched. Here the CDR3 DNA reads TGTGCCACCAGTAGGACTAGCGGAATCTACAATGAGCAGTTCTTC. It translates to CATSRTSGIYNEQFF.

A single count supports this clonotype. The chain links TRBV19 to TRBJ1-1; the D gene is possibly TRBD1 (6 bases). This CDR3 is 13 amino acids long. V was shortened by 5 bases and J by 11 bases, with 18 bases between the two germline ends. Germline CDR1 reads LNHDA; CDR2 reads SQIVND (reference sequence). CDR3 amino acids: CASSSDRWFGAFF. For the CDR3, the DNA is TGTGCCAGTAGTTCCGACAGGTGGTTTGGGGCTTTCTTT.

The chain's CDR3 is CASSFGDMTGNTIYF. The DNA for the CDR3 is TGTGCCAGCAGTTTCGGGGATATGACTGGAAACACCATATATTTT. V and J are TRBV28 and TRBJ1-3; no reliable D call. The CDR3 length is 15 residues. Trimming removed 3 bases at V and 2 bases at J, with 11 bases between. CDR1 and CDR2 (germline): MDHEN, SYDVKM.

The J gene is TRBJ2-7, the V gene TRBV30; 8 nucleotides line up with TRBD1. CDR3 length: 14 amino acids. The germline V gene has CDR1 GTSNPN and CDR2 SVGIG (reference sequence). J gave up 2 bases and V 1 base, and 4 bases lay outside the gene matches. The DNA for the CDR3 is TGTGCCTGGAGTGCCGGGACAGGAACCTACGAGCAGTACTTC. Translating it yields CAWSAGTGTYEQYF.

The chain combines TRBV5-4 with TRBJ2-1, with TRBD2 matching 13 bases. With 7 bases clipped from V and 9 bases from J, the junction kept 10 bases outside the gene matches. Germline lookup yields CDR1 SGHNT and CDR2 YYREEE (reference sequence). The CDR3 totals 15 residues. This CDR3 reads CASSVRTSGSGEQFF. The CDR3 nucleotides read TGTGCCAGCTCTGTACGGACTAGCGGGAGCGGTGAGCAGTTCTTC.

In its sample, this clonotype was seen many times. This chain connects TRBV28 to TRBJ2-7; unclear D gene. The CDR3 is made up of 15 amino acids. The V end lost 6 bases, the J end lost 0 bases, and 15 bases lay between the germline ends. Looked up from germline, CDR1 is MDHEN and CDR2 is SYDVKM. In DNA form, the CDR3 reads TGTGCCAGCAGAGACCGACGGACGAACTCCTACGAGCAGTACTTC. It is translated as CASRDRRTNSYEQYF.

This clonotype came up many times. The chain carries TRBV10-2 and TRBJ1-5; 9 nucleotides align to TRBD1. The junction had 8 bases not matched to a gene; V was cut back by 10 bases and J by 1 base. This CDR3 spans 15 amino acids. Per germline, CDR1 WSHSY and CDR2 SAAADI. The CDR3 nucleotides read TGCGCCACCTGGGACAGGGACGCCAGCAATCAGCCCCAGCATTTT. It encodes CATWDRDASNQPQHF.

This clonotype has ten or more counts. At one end, the junction sequence differs from germline, possibly due to a read error. In nucleotides, the CDR3 is TGCGCCAGCAGCTCAGGGGTGGGAACTGAAGCTTTCTTT. This gives the protein CASSSGVGTEAFF. The chain couples TRBV7-3 to TRBJ1-1, with D possibly matching TRBD1 (6 bases). Germline V gives CDR1 SGHTA, CDR2 FQGTGA. This CDR3 has 13 residues. The full variable domain, with the rest looked up from reference TRBV7-3 and TRBJ1-1, is GAGVSQTPSNKVTEKGKYVELRCDPISGHTALYWYRQSLGQGPEFLIYFQGTGAADDSGLPNDRFFAVRPEGSVSTLKIQRTERGDSAVYLCASSSGVGTEAFFGQGTRLTVV.

The J gene is TRBJ1-5, the V gene TRBV24-1; D is perhaps TRBD1 (6 bases). The germline V gene encodes CDR1 KGHDR and CDR2 SFDVKD. The length of the CDR3 is 16 residues. Deletions cut 3 bases from V and 4 bases from J, with 15 bases between. The CDR3 DNA sequence: TGTGCCACCAGTGATGGGGGCCCCACGGGGAATCAGCCCCAGCATTTT. This translates into CATSDGGPTGNQPQHF.

This clonotype was recorded many times. The chain links TRBV5-1 to TRBJ2-1; weak D call: TRBD1 (6 bases). Germline loops: CDR1 SGHRS, CDR2 YFSETQ. Deletions cut 1 base from V and 10 bases from J, with 12 bases between. The CDR3 totals 13 residues. CDR3 amino acids: CASSLTEGDEQFF. Here the CDR3 DNA reads TGCGCCAGCAGCTTGACAGAGGGGGACGAGCAGTTCTTC.

In nucleotides, the CDR3 is TGCGCCAGCAGCTTTCAGGGGGCGACTACAGATACGCAGTATTTT. Its protein product is CASSFQGATTDTQYF. The V and J genes are TRBV5-1 and TRBJ2-3; 8 bases are shared with TRBD1. In germline, CDR1 is SGHRS, CDR2 YFSETQ. This CDR3 comprises 15 residues. V lost 2 bases and J lost 3; bases outside the gene matches: 5.

Only a few counts were recorded for this clonotype. This sequence joins TRBV28 and TRBJ2-2, with D perhaps matching TRBD1 or TRBD2 (5 bases each). CDR1 is MDHEN, CDR2 SYDVKM, per germline. The CDR3 is made up of 14 amino acids. Trimming shortened V by 6 bases and J by 3 bases, and 11 bases separated the two germline ends. The DNA for the CDR3 is TGTGCCAGCAGGGGGACGGACCACACCGGGGAGCTGTTTTTT. This sequence encodes CASRGTDHTGELFF.

The J gene is TRBJ2-1, the V gene TRBV6-1; D may be TRBD2 (5 bases). V was trimmed by 6 bases and J by 4 bases, leaving 10 bases between them. The CDR3 sequence is 13 residues long. Germline V gives CDR1 MNHNS, CDR2 SASEGT. CDR3 residues: CASRGGGYNEQFF. CDR3 nucleotide sequence: TGTGCCAGCAGGGGCGGAGGTTACAATGAGCAGTTCTTC.

This clonotype was counted ten times or more. The V gene is TRBV27, the J gene TRBJ1-1, with a tentative D call TRBD1 (6 bases). The CDR3 spans 14 residues. Germline V gene lookup returns CDR1 MNHEY and CDR2 SMNVEV (reference sequence). The V end lost 4 bases, the J end lost 2 bases, and 11 bases lay between the germline ends. The CDR3, as DNA: TGTGCCAGCAGTTCACAGGGCCGAAACACTGAAGCTTTCTTT. It yields the protein CASSSQGRNTEAFF.

The chain has TRBV6-1 and TRBJ2-3, with 8 bases fitting TRBD2. The CDR3 has 15 residues. With 5 bases clipped from V and 0 bases from J, the junction kept 4 bases outside the gene matches. From germline, CDR1 is MNHNS and CDR2 SASEGT. The CDR3 coding sequence is TGTGCCAGCAGTCGAGCGGGAGATAGCACAGATACGCAGTATTTT. Its protein product is CASSRAGDSTDTQYF.

Ten or more counts support this clonotype. At one end the junction does not follow the germline gene, possibly because of a read error. This sequence joins TRBV5-1 and TRBJ2-3; D gene ambiguous. CDR3 length: 14 residues. The germline CDR1 and CDR2 sequences are SGHRS and YFSETQ. Written as DNA, the CDR3 is TGTGCCAGCAGCTCACTGACACCCACAGATACGCAGTATTTT. This gives the protein CASSSLTPTDTQYF.

The table lists this clonotype with a few counts. The chain has TRBV5-1 and TRBJ2-1, with TRBD2 as a possible D gene (5 bases). Germline CDR1 SGHRS, CDR2 YFSETQ. The CDR3 loop spans 17 amino acids. The V and J ends lost 1 base and 0 bases respectively, with 14 bases between them. CDR3 sequence (DNA): TGCGCCAGCAGCTTGTGGCCTAGCAGTTACTCCTACAATGAGCAGTTCTTC. Residues: CASSLWPSSYSYNEQFF.

Ten or more counts support this clonotype. The V gene is TRBV9, the J gene TRBJ2-7; D may be TRBD2 (7 bases). CDR1 and CDR2 (germline): SGDLS, YYNGEE. Trimming cost V 5 bases and J 3 bases, with 12 bases left between them. CDR3 size: 13 residues. This CDR3 reads CASSEGGDYEQYF. The DNA of the CDR3 is TGTGCCAGCAGTGAAGGGGGGGACTACGAGCAGTACTTC.

This clonotype was recorded many times. The chain couples TRBV27 to TRBJ2-7; 11 bases are a match to TRBD2. Germline CDR1 reads MNHEY; CDR2 reads SMNVEV (reference sequence). Unmatched junction bases numbered 7, after V lost 4 bases and J lost 5 bases. The CDR3 runs to 15 residues. In nucleotides, the CDR3 is TGTGCCAGCAGTTCCGAGACTAGCGGGATCGACGAGCAGTACTTC. It encodes CASSSETSGIDEQYF.